One and the same sample provided the 32 T cell receptor beta chains below, sequenced in a study of blood T cell repertoires in COVID-19. TCRdb's table, derived via immunoSEQ multiplex PCR, lists solely in-frame clones and lacks some. Among 100,000 to 150,000 clones, 88% were seen once, and the ten largest hold 10%. Sequences were obtained from peripheral blood. These receptor sequences come from a man between 45 and 60 years old with acute or convalescent COVID-19.

The CDR3 nucleotides are TGTGCTAGTGGTTCAACTTACGGGACAAGCACCGGGGAGCTGTTTTTT. Amino acids: CASGSTYGTSTGELFF. The J gene is TRBJ2-2, the V gene TRBV12-5; possibly TRBD1 for D (6 bases). Germline CDR1 reads LGHNT; CDR2 reads FRNRAP. This CDR3 region has 16 residues. Trimming removed 4 bases at V and 4 bases at J, with 16 bases between.

The chain recombines TRBV12-3 or TRBV12-4 with TRBJ2-1, with D hard to call. The length of the CDR3 is 11 residues. The ends were cut back, 5 bases at V and 9 bases at J, with 8 bases in the middle. The CDR3 nucleotides are TGTGCCAGCAGTACCCGGGTTGAGCAGTTCTTC. It codes for CASSTRVEQFF.

This clone occurred once. The chain couples TRBV19 to TRBJ1-1; possibly TRBD1 for D (5 bases). CDR1 and CDR2 (germline): LNHDA, SQIVND (reference sequence). The CDR3 is made up of 13 amino acids. Trimming shortened V by 7 bases and J by 3 bases, and 12 bases separated the two germline ends. The CDR3: CASKFGGDTEAFF. In DNA form, the CDR3 reads TGTGCCAGTAAGTTCGGAGGGGACACTGAAGCTTTCTTT.

The chain uses TRBV25-1 and TRBJ2-1; 10 nucleotides match TRBD1. The J segment lost 2 bases and the V segment lost 5 bases, leaving 3 bases of the junction unmatched. The CDR3 consists of 15 residues. CDR1 and CDR2 (germline): MGHDK, SYGVNS. The CDR3 nucleotides read TGTGCCAGCAGTCTCGACAGGGGGCCCTACAATGAGCAGTTCTTC. Amino acids: CASSLDRGPYNEQFF.

The chain combines TRBV5-5 with TRBJ2-7, with D perhaps TRBD2 (5 bases). V lost 0 bases and J lost 3, with 13 bases in between. This CDR3 comprises 15 residues. Germline CDR1 and CDR2: SGHKS and YYEKEE (reference sequence). DNA of the CDR3: TGTGCCAGCAGCTTGGAGGGCCCGGGGTACTACGAGCAGTACTTC. Translated, it gives CASSLEGPGYYEQYF.

This rearrangement joins TRBV18 to TRBJ1-1; TRBD1 matches 7 bases. Germline V CDR1 and CDR2: KGHSH, LQKENI. This CDR3 contains 16 residues. The trim removed 4 bases at V and 0 bases at J, leaving 8 bases unmatched. CDR3 in amino acids: CASSQGQARMNTEAFF. CDR3 coding DNA: TGTGCCAGCTCACAAGGACAGGCTAGGATGAACACTGAAGCTTTCTTT.

The V gene is TRBV6-6, the J gene TRBJ2-2; the D gene is possibly TRBD2 (6 bases). There are 12 residues in the CDR3. V was trimmed by 2 bases and J by 10 bases, leaving 8 bases between them. Germline loops: CDR1 MNHNY, CDR2 SVGAGI (reference sequence). The CDR3 loop reads CASSYGEAELFF. The CDR3 DNA is TGTGCCAGCAGTTACGGGGAGGCGGAGCTGTTTTTT.

The V gene is TRBV27, the J gene TRBJ1-1, with D possibly TRBD1 on 6 matching bases. Germline V gives CDR1 MNHEY, CDR2 SMNVEV (reference sequence). CDR3 length: 12 amino acids. The V gene lost 6 bases and the J gene lost 5 bases, with 10 bases spanning the gap. The CDR3 loop reads CASSQTGTEAFF. In nucleotides, the CDR3 is TGTGCCAGCAGCCAGACAGGAACTGAAGCTTTCTTT.

This sequence joins TRBV6-2 or TRBV6-3 and TRBJ1-1; the match to TRBD1 covers 8 bases. V was pared by 2 bases and J by 3 bases, with 5 bases of the junction left unmatched. The CDR3 runs 15 residues. Germline assignment: CDR1 MNHEY and CDR2 SVGEGT. CDR3 region: CASSYPRTGHTEAFF. CDR3 DNA: TGTGCCAGCAGTTACCCCAGGACAGGGCACACTGAAGCTTTCTTT.

Notes on this clone: Other nucleotide sequences in the sample specify the same CDR3. This rearrangement joins TRBV2 to TRBJ1-2; D is ambiguous. The V gene lost 6 bases and the J gene lost 3 bases, with 5 bases spanning the gap. The CDR3 is 11 residues long. The germline V gene encodes CDR1 SNHLY and CDR2 FYNNEI. Written as DNA, the CDR3 is TGTGCCAGCAGGCGGGACTATGGCTACACCTTC. This codes for CASRRDYGYTF. Together with reference TRBV2 and TRBJ1-2, the CDR3 gives the full variable domain: EPEVTQTPSHQVTQMGQEVILRCVPISNHLYFYWYRQILGQKVEFLVSFYNNEISEKSEIFDDQFSVERPDGSNFTLKIRSTKLEDSAMYFCASRRDYGYTFGSGTRLTVV.

The chain uses TRBV18 and TRBJ2-1; 9 bases match TRBD2. CDR3 size: 16 residues. V shed 0 bases and J 3 bases; nucleotides not matched to a gene: 3. The germline CDR1 and CDR2 sequences are KGHSH and LQKENI. The CDR3 coding sequence is TGTGCCAGCTCACCACCGGGCGGGGGGGGCTACAATGAGCAGTTCTTC. Translation: CASSPPGGGGYNEQFF.

There are a few counts of this clone. The CDR3 bases are TGTGCCAGCAGCCGCAAGAATCGGGCCCTCCACTTT. As protein: CASSRKNRALHF. This chain joins TRBV28 and TRBJ1-6; D is ambiguous. CDR1 is MDHEN and CDR2 is SYDVKM in the germline V gene. V lost 6 bases, J lost 14 bases, and 14 bases lay in between. The CDR3 is 12 amino acids.

This chain connects TRBV2 to TRBJ2-7; maybe TRBD2 (5 bases). Trimming stripped 3 bases from V and 3 bases from J, with 12 bases between. There are 14 residues in the CDR3. Germline CDR1 reads SNHLY; CDR2 reads FYNNEI. CDR3: CASSDRFGSYEQYF. CDR3 in DNA: TGTGCCAGCAGTGATAGATTTGGGAGCTACGAGCAGTACTTC.

The rearrangement uses TRBV3-1 (or the pseudogene TRBV3-2) and TRBJ2-5, with 16 bases lining up with TRBD2. Germline V gene sequence: CDR1 LGHDT, CDR2 YNNKEL (reference sequence). J lost 5 bases, V lost 4 bases, and 10 bases had no gene match. The CDR3 is 18 residues long. The CDR3 spells CASSRGLAGGPGWETQYF. The CDR3, as DNA: TGTGCCAGCAGCCGGGGACTAGCGGGAGGGCCAGGATGGGAGACCCAGTACTTC.

The chain is built from TRBV6-5 and TRBJ1-6, with a tentative D call TRBD1 (5 bases). This CDR3 is 13 amino acids long. Per germline, CDR1 MNHEY and CDR2 SVGAGI. Deletions cut 5 bases from V and 7 bases from J, with 9 bases between. CDR3 region: CASSLQGNSPLHF. The CDR3 bases are TGTGCCAGCAGTCTGCAGGGAAATTCACCCCTCCACTTT.

The genes are TRBV5-1 and TRBJ1-5, with D possibly TRBD1 on 5 matching bases. This CDR3 has 14 residues. Trimming removed 0 bases at V and 7 bases at J, with 11 bases between. Germline V lookup: CDR1 SGHRS, CDR2 YFSETQ. The CDR3 loop reads CASSLEGSGQPQHF. The CDR3 DNA is TGCGCCAGCAGCTTGGAGGGGTCCGGGCAGCCCCAGCATTTT. The entire variable domain, with the rest obtained from reference TRBV5-1 and TRBJ1-5, is as follows: KAGVTQTPRYLIKTRGQQVTLSCSPISGHRSVSWYQQTPGQGLQFLFEYFSETQRNKGNFPGRFSGRQFSNSRSEMNVSTLELGDSALYLCASSLEGSGQPQHFGDGTRLSIL.

This clone was picked up a small number of times. The chain combines TRBV5-1 with TRBJ1-2, with a possible D match to TRBD1 (5 bases). There are 15 residues in the CDR3. From germline, CDR1 is SGHRS and CDR2 YFSETQ. V lost 3 bases and J lost 7, with 19 bases in between. CDR3 sequence (DNA): TGCGCCAGCAGCTCCTACCCGGACACCCCTCTTGGCTACACCTTC. Encoded protein: CASSSYPDTPLGYTF.

This rearrangement joins TRBV2 to TRBJ2-5; 9 bases align to TRBD2. Germline values: CDR1 SNHLY, CDR2 FYNNEI. With 0 bases clipped from V and 7 bases from J, the junction kept 3 bases outside the gene matches. The CDR3 is 14 amino acids. DNA of the CDR3: TGTGCCAGCAGTGAAGCGCGGGAGGGGGGGACCCAGTACTTC. Translation gives CASSEAREGGTQYF.

As DNA, the CDR3 is TGTGCCAGCAGCCTCAGGGAGACAGGGGGGACTGAAGCTTTCTTT. This gives the protein CASSLRETGGTEAFF. The rearrangement joins TRBV5-4 to TRBJ1-1; the match to TRBD1 covers 9 bases. Germline V gene data show CDR1 as SGHNT and CDR2 as YYREEE (reference sequence). J was trimmed by 5 bases and V by 4 bases; bases with no gene match: 9. This CDR3 has 15 amino acids.

The chain recombines TRBV27 with TRBJ1-2; D may be TRBD1 (5 bases). The V end was cut by 3 bases, the J end by 6 bases, with 11 bases between. In germline, CDR1 is MNHEY, CDR2 SMNVEV (reference sequence). The CDR3 has 13 amino acids. As DNA, the CDR3 is TGTGCCAGCAGTTTCCGGCAGGGCCATGGCTACACCTTC. The encoded protein is CASSFRQGHGYTF.

The chain is built from TRBV24-1 and TRBJ1-5, with D maybe TRBD1 (5 bases). The V gene's germline CDR1 is KGHDR and CDR2 SFDVKD. V was shortened by 3 bases and J by 3 bases, with 17 bases between the two germline ends. There are 17 residues in the CDR3. CDR3 bases: TGTGCCACCAGTGATACCGGCGGGACGGCGTTCAATCAGCCCCAGCATTTT. Its translation: CATSDTGGTAFNQPQHF.

The sample holds a few counts of this clone. The J gene is TRBJ1-3, the V gene TRBV5-4, with TRBD1 matching over 10 bases. Germline V lookup: CDR1 SGHNT, CDR2 YYREEE (reference sequence). The CDR3 contains 15 residues. The V and J ends lost 0 bases and 6 bases, in that order; junction bases with no gene match: 3. This CDR3 is CASSLAGTGANTIYF. For the CDR3, the DNA is TGTGCCAGCAGCTTGGCCGGGACAGGGGCAAACACCATATATTTT.

The chain combines TRBV2 with TRBJ2-3; D remains unclear. V lost 6 bases to trimming and J lost 2 bases, with 9 bases between them. From germline, CDR1 is SNHLY and CDR2 FYNNEI. There are 13 residues in the CDR3. The CDR3 nucleotides read TGTGCCAGCAGATACTCTACCACAGATACGCAGTATTTT. Translating gives CASRYSTTDTQYF. Supplemented by reference TRBV2 and TRBJ2-3, the full variable domain reads EPEVTQTPSHQVTQMGQEVILRCVPISNHLYFYWYRQILGQKVEFLVSFYNNEISEKSEIFDDQFSVERPDGSNFTLKIRSTKLEDSAMYFCASRYSTTDTQYFGPGTRLTVL.

This clone was seen only once. The genes are TRBV3-1 (or the pseudogene TRBV3-2) and TRBJ2-6; D uncertain. This CDR3 comprises 14 residues. Trimming cost V 4 bases and J 3 bases, with 7 bases left between them. The germline CDR1 and CDR2 sequences are LGHDT and YNNKEL (reference sequence). The CDR3 is CASSPFSGANVLTF. Written as DNA, the CDR3 is TGTGCCAGCAGCCCCTTCAGTGGGGCCAACGTCCTGACTTTC.

The chain employs TRBV7-9 and TRBJ1-4, with D uncertain. The germline gives CDR1 SEHNR, CDR2 FQNEAQ (reference sequence). The CDR3 has 13 amino acids. V was trimmed by 8 bases and J by 6 bases, leaving 13 bases between them. The CDR3 coding sequence is TGTGCCAGCTGTAGAGGGAGAGATGAAAAACTGTTTTTT. The encoded protein is CASCRGRDEKLFF.

The V call is TRBV3-1 (or the pseudogene TRBV3-2), the J call TRBJ2-1; 7 bases agree with TRBD2. This CDR3 has 15 amino acids. With V trimmed by 2 bases and J by 9 bases, 10 bases remained unmatched. Germline-derived CDR1 and CDR2 are LGHDT and YNNKEL (reference sequence). CDR3 bases: TGTGCCAGCAGCCAACTTGAGACTAGCATCATTGAGCAGTTCTTC. The encoded protein is CASSQLETSIIEQFF.

The chain uses TRBV19 and TRBJ1-5; TRBD1 is a possible D gene (5 bases). CDR1 LNHDA and CDR2 SQIVND come from the germline V gene (reference sequence). CDR3 length equals 14 residues. Trimming took 2 bases from V and 6 from J, leaving 11 bases between them. This CDR3 is CASSIRGGTQPQHF. In DNA form, the CDR3 reads TGTGCCAGTAGTATACGGGGGGGGACTCAGCCCCAGCATTTT.

The chain couples TRBV14 to TRBJ2-5, with 11 bases lining up with TRBD1. Germline lookup yields CDR1 SGHDN and CDR2 FVKESK. After removal of 0 bases from V and 5 bases from J, the junction contained 14 bases not matched to a gene. The CDR3 is 19 residues long. CDR3 loop: CASSQDLTAGTGGTETQYF. The DNA for the CDR3 is TGTGCCAGCAGCCAAGATTTGACAGCCGGGACAGGGGGTACGGAGACCCAGTACTTC.

This rearrangement joins TRBV5-6 to TRBJ1-4; a possible D gene is TRBD1 (5 bases). The V and J ends lost 3 bases and 6 bases respectively, with 12 bases between them. CDR3 length equals 14 residues. CDR1 is SGHDT and CDR2 is YYEEEE in the germline V gene. The CDR3 region has the DNA TGTGCCAGCAGCTATCAGGGATTCGATGAAAAACTGTTTTTT. It specifies CASSYQGFDEKLFF.

The J gene is TRBJ1-6, the V gene TRBV5-1; a possible D gene is TRBD1 (6 bases). The length of the CDR3 is 15 residues. Germline V gives CDR1 SGHRS, CDR2 YFSETQ. The V end lost 5 bases, the J end lost 5 bases, and 14 bases lay between the germline ends. Here the CDR3 DNA reads TGCGCCAGCAGTTACGCGGGGGGCAATAATTCACCCCTCCACTTT. Encoded protein: CASSYAGGNNSPLHF.

The count of this clone is one. The gene calls are TRBV18 and TRBJ2-7, with 10 bases fitting TRBD2. Losses at the gene ends were 0 bases for V and 1 base for J; bases not matched to a gene: 3. This CDR3 spans 16 amino acids. Germline assignment: CDR1 KGHSH and CDR2 LQKENI. CDR3 amino acids: CASSPPGTSASYEQYF. The CDR3 DNA reads TGTGCCAGCTCACCACCCGGGACTAGCGCTTCCTACGAGCAGTACTTC.

The rearrangement links TRBV5-1 to TRBJ1-3, with D tentatively TRBD1 (5 bases). This CDR3 region has 15 residues. V lost 5 bases to trimming and J lost 0 bases, with 12 bases between them. The germline CDR1 and CDR2 sequences are SGHRS and YFSETQ. The DNA of the CDR3 is TGCGCCAGCAGACCAGACAGCTCCTCTGGAAACACCATATATTTT. It is translated as CASRPDSSSGNTIYF.